Reported below is one T cell receptor beta chain. It lacks a known antigen. No base quality values were provided; no much bigger clone lies one nucleotide off. The sample originates from a study of cytomegalovirus exposure and HLA in healthy donors (dated 2017 in TCRdb). Regarding the research as a whole: In an earlier analysis of approximately 500 of the donors, 276 Gb of sequence data and approximately 120 million unique TCR beta sequences from 150 million to 200 million T cells were reported. Among almost 400 genotyped donors of the cohort, an average of roughly 240,000 unique TCR beta nucleotide sequences were sequenced per donor, roughly 18% of them non-productive. Class I and class II HLA loci were covered by the typing at four-digit resolution. Of the approximately 400 genotyped donors, 65% to 90% fell in the genetic ancestry cluster associated with self-reported Caucasian donors. About 300 gigabases of sequencing data and approximately 85 million unique TCR sequences were included in an early release covering 500 to 750 HLA-typed donors. Using immunosequencing, the study profiled T cell repertoires from 550 to 750 subjects and related those repertoires to cytomegalovirus serostatus. Roughly 5 DR-DQ haplotypes were handled as single units for association and clustering, since linkage in the cohort was strong. All discovery cohort repertoires had been generated using a single sequencing platform. Alongside the repertoire data, information on donor age, sex, ethnicity and CMV serostatus was compiled. To predict cytomegalovirus infection status, the study brought together high-throughput TCR immunosequencing, statistical association of individual TCRs with disease status, and machine learning. To study patterns of TCR occurrence, a later analysis re-analyzed previously published TCR beta repertoires from 500 to 850 donors and added high-resolution HLA genotyping. The number of donors typed differed by locus, with 629-630 for A, B, C, DRB1 and DQB1, approximately 500 for DQA1, some 570 for DPA1, and around 430 for DPB1. In a later genetic analysis, genome-wide SNP genotypes for about three fifths of the roughly 670 donors were used, and that subset was treated as a discovery cohort. Rather than drawing on any new phenotypic data, the later analysis identified candidate immune exposures from TCR beta sequences and the way those sequences occurred across donors. The study was designed to test whether signatures of past pathogen exposure could be identified by cataloging public T cell receptors. Besides the first cohort of approximately 670 subjects, a separate validation cohort made up of some 110 different subjects was used. In an earlier analysis of roughly 600 of the donors, high-throughput TCR beta sequencing was used to judge whether each TCR beta V gene segment behaved as functional or pseudogenic.

What the authors observed across the whole study: Only TCR beta chains were sequenced in this cohort, and the absence of alpha or paired-chain data limited detectable features. In both the original and validation cohorts, the classifier was reported to diagnose cytomegalovirus status with high specificity and sensitivity. According to the authors, the approach could potentially be generalized to other disease states and immunological phenotypes. A total of 150 to 200 TCR beta chains were listed by the study as associated with cytomegalovirus. A further reported finding was that TCR beta sequences accurately predicted the HLA-A and HLA-B alleles for most subjects in the first cohort. A cluster of highly shared sequence variants was judged likely to represent a technical artifact of the sequencing pipeline. Because counts were too low, approximately 18 rarely observed V segments, including chromosome 9 orphons, were excluded from the earlier analysis of several hundred of the donors. A later analysis found that TCR association rates varied across HLA loci, with DRB1 alleles showing the most associated TCRs and HLA-C alleles the fewest. According to a later analysis, most CMV-associated TCR beta chains appeared to be HLA-restricted, and the HLA associations seemed to be driven largely by CMV exposure. In an earlier analysis of 587 of the donors, most TCR beta V segments appeared in productive rearrangements about 87% or about 30% of the time, broadly matching IMGT annotations. CMV serostatus was the only immune exposure information available for the cohort. Correlated functional status among segregating V segments might reflect linkage disequilibrium, but an unknown experimental factor could not be ruled out. In vitro tests confirmed that three of the cytomegalovirus-associated TCR beta chains recognize cytomegalovirus antigens. Presence/absence analyses assumed roughly uniform sequencing depth across donors, an assumption that may not hold. A later genetic analysis associated a missense DCLRE1C variant with V-gene and J-gene trimming of TCR beta chains, and an independent cohort replicated the association. Assigning TCR associations to individual alleles was difficult when HLA alleles, especially DR and DQ, strongly co-occurred. Because some donors lacked HLA typing at each locus, the association tests relied only on the typed subset. While some public TCRs were present in many individuals, most TCR sequences turned up only very rarely across donors. Compared with the 666-donor mean, donors in an Asian-associated ancestry cluster had fewer N-insertions in productive TCRs, according to a later genetic analysis. At a false discovery rate of 0.05, a later analysis linked roughly 17,000 TCR beta sequences to specific HLA alleles. Some IMGT-functional V segments, including TRBV6-2 and TRBV6-3, could not be distinguished by the 87-base-pair reads and were therefore excluded. Several of the top co-occurrence clusters appeared to be linked to parvovirus B19, influenza, CMV and Epstein-Barr virus, according to a later analysis. In a later analysis, HLA-associated TCR beta chains were found to be more clonally expanded and to have lower generation probabilities than equally common non-associated chains.

The protocol used for the library was the immunoSEQ multiplex PCR assay. For the multiplex PCR, a mixture combining 60 forward primers for TCR Vbeta segments and 13 reverse primers for TCR Jbeta segments was used. The CDR3 region of rearranged TCR beta genes was amplified from genomic DNA with a multiplex PCR assay. The amplified TCR beta libraries were sequenced on the Illumina HiSeq System as 87-base-pair reads. The authors' pipeline ran thus. A later analysis counted around 72 million unique TCR beta chains across the 690 or so repertoires, and approximately 11 million of these chains were shared by at least two donors. A nearest-neighbor algorithm error-corrected the raw reads and collapsed the reads into unique sequences, merging closely related sequences to remove PCR and sequencing errors. CDR3 sequences were aligned to IMGT reference sequences to assign V, D and J gene segments. For a sequence to be retained, a match of at least six nucleotides was required to both a V gene segment and a J gene segment. A rearrangement counted as productive if the CDR3 had no stop codons and remained in frame with V and J, and every other rearrangement counted as non-productive. CDR3 was defined by IMGT convention, running from the second conserved V-encoded cysteine to the conserved J-encoded phenylalanine. Sequences without an unambiguous match to a single V gene segment were excluded from the earlier analysis of about 630 of the donors. In an earlier analysis of several hundred of the donors, a V segment was called functional when productive rearrangements were above 56.7%, and segregating when the standard deviation between donors exceeded 5%. A statistical classification framework was built to diagnose cytomegalovirus status from the catalog of TCR beta chain sequences. V and J gene assignment, in a later analysis, came from comparing TCR nucleotide sequences with IMGT/GENE-DB human TR gene sequences. Using the TCRdist pipeline, a later analysis assigned CDR3 sequences along with most-parsimonious VDJ recombination scenarios. A later analysis defined each TCR beta chain by its CDR3 amino acid sequence plus V-gene family, and excluded reads lacking a unique V-gene family. In a later analysis, 450 to 600 highly shared, low-generation-probability nucleotide sequences were removed to address suspected cross-contamination and a sequencing artifact. For each public chain, a later analysis derived a clonal expansion index from normalized ranks of inferred template counts within each repertoire. In a later analysis, generation probabilities were computed with a VDJ recombination model fitted to out-of-frame rearrangements, and the resulting probabilities were checked against IGoR. A later analysis scored TCR-TCR, TCR-HLA and TCR-CMV co-occurrence with hypergeometric tests, applying a repertoire-size bias correction to TCR pairs. In a later analysis, false discovery rates were estimated by permuting HLA or CMV assignments 20 times. In a later analysis, co-occurring TCRs were grouped using DBSCAN, with TCRdist sequence similarity added in when clustering inside HLA-allele-positive subsets. Repertoires with fewer than 30,000 or more than 120,000 public chains, plus five repertoires with anomalous nucleotide sharing, were excluded from co-occurrence clustering. TCRdb's version of the immuneACCESS table is confined to in-frame rearrangements and falls short of the full clone set. An unresolved V gene accounts for under half of the shortfall where checked; the remainder is of unknown origin. V and J calls and clone size are those listed in that table; D and trimming were worked out from the DNA. This sample gives around 110,000 clones in total; roughly 80% of them show up just once. Together, the top ten hold 2.5% of the sample.

The cohort was made up of several hundred healthy bone marrow donors. Cohort members were all nominally healthy when sampled, although unrecorded immune exposures were likely present. The donor tested CMV seronegative and was one of the 352 seronegative cohort members. Each donor provided a peripheral blood sample, and peripheral blood mononuclear cells were used for TCR beta sequencing. The Qiagen DNeasy Blood Extraction Kit was used to extract genomic DNA from the blood cell samples. The germline V and J ends show losses of 3 bases and 5 bases respectively, and no gene match explains 8 bases of the junction. The germline V gene gives CDR1 as SGDLS and CDR2 as YYNGEE. Spanning cysteine to phenylalanine, the CDR3 consists of 15 amino acids. Kept here is only the CDR3 DNA, which spans 45 bases and is read in frame from base 1.

The sequenced material came from PBMCs. This receptor was obtained from a man aged 40-49 years in good health and CMV-seronegative. Recombination linked TRBV9 to TRBJ2-5; TRBD1 matches 9 bases in the middle. CDR3 reads: CASSETGTGLETQYF. The DNA sequence reads TGTGCCAGCAGCGAGACCGGGACAGGGTTGGAGACCCAGTACTTC.